This T cell receptor beta chain was obtained from a study of blood T cell repertoires in COVID-19. Trimming removed 3 bases at V and 10 bases at J, with 11 bases between. This CDR3 region has 11 residues. Germline V gene sequence: CDR1 SGHTS, CDR2 YDEGEE. Generated by immunoSEQ multiplex PCR, the TCRdb table keeps only in-frame clones and is missing some. The sample lists about 85,000 clones, around 90% occurring once. Source material: peripheral blood. This chain connects TRBV5-8 to TRBJ2-7, with TRBD1 as a possible D gene (6 bases). The sequence was collected from a human donor with active COVID-19. The donor label of this sample is uncertain. For the CDR3, the DNA is TGTGCCAGCAGCTCGACAGGTCAACAGTACTTC. This codes for CASSSTGQQYF.